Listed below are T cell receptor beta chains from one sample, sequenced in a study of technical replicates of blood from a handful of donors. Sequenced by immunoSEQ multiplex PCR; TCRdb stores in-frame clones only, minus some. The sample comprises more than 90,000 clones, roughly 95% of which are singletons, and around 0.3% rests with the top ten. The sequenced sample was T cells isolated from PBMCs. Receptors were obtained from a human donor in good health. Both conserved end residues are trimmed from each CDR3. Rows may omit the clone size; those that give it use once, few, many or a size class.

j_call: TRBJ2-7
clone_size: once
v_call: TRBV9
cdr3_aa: ASSAGQGSIDEQY

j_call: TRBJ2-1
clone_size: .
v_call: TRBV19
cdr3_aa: ATHRGFNEQF

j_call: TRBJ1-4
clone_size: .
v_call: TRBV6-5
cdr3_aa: ASSYGPKEKLF

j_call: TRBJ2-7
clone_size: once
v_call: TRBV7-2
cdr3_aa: ASSLRDSREGLYEQY

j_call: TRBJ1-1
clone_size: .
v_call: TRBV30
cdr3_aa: AWNLITGGTEAF

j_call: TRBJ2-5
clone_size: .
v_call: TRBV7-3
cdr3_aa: ASSLLAGVRETQY

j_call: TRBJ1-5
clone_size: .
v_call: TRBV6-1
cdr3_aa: ASSDAGDQPQH

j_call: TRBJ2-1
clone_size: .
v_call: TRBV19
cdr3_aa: ASSIAGSSYNEQF

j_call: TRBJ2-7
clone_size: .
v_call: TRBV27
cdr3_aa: ASSLTWDSSYEQY

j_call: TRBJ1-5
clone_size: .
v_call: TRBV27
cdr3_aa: ASSLAGNQPQH

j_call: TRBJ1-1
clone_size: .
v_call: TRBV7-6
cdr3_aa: AISQEGADTEAF

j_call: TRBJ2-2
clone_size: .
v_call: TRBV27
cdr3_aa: ASTRQPNTGELF

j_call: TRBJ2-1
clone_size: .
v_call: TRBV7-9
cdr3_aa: ASSLQGDNEQF

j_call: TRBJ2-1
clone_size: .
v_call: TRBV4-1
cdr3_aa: ASSPQSDEQF

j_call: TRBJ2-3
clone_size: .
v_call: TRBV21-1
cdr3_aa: ASSKRRRPGGDTQY

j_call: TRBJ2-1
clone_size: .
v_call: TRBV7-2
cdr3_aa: ASSWRSRDEQF

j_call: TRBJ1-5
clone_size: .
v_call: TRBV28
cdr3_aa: ASRRTGLSNQPQH

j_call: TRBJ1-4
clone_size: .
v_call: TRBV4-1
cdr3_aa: ASSLLDRGEKLF

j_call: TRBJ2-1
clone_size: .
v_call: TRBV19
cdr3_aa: ASKLGYNEQF

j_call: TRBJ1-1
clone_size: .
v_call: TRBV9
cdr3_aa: ASSAGQLNTEAF

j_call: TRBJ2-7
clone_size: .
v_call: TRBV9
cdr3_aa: ASSVFGGTGEQY

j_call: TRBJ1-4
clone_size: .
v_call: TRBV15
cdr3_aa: ATSRVGTATNEKLF